Listed here are 8 T cell receptor beta chains from one sample, sequenced in a study of blood T cell repertoires in COVID-19. Profiling relied on immunoSEQ multiplex PCR, and the TCRdb table lists in-frame clones only, not all of them. Among about 130,000 clones listed, about 80% were seen once. Sequencing used PBMCs or T cells enriched from blood (not recorded which). The receptors here all came from a middle-aged man who had recovered from COVID-19.

This rearrangement joins TRBV19 to TRBJ1-6, with D maybe TRBD1 (6 bases). V shed 6 bases and J shed 7 bases, with 16 bases lying between them. This CDR3 has 15 residues. The germline gives CDR1 LNHDA, CDR2 SQIVND (reference sequence). The CDR3 DNA reads TGTGCCAGTAGCGGATACAGGGAACTAAATTCACCCCTCCACTTT. This translates into CASSGYRELNSPLHF.

The CDR3, as DNA: TGTGCCATCAGTGTCGACAGGGGGCTTGGTAACTATGGCTACACCTTC. Its protein product is CAISVDRGLGNYGYTF. This chain joins TRBV10-3 and TRBJ1-2; TRBD1 aligns across 10 bases. Germline trimming cut 4 bases from V and 1 base from J; bases unmatched to any gene: 6. CDR3 length: 16 amino acids. CDR1 ENHRY and CDR2 SYGVKD come from the germline V gene.

The rearrangement uses TRBV7-2 and TRBJ2-2; TRBD1 aligns across 7 bases. Trimming cost V 7 bases and J 3 bases; bases outside gene matches: 5. Germline loops: CDR1 SGHTA, CDR2 FQGNSA. The CDR3 contains 14 residues. The CDR3 sequence: CASIEGGYTGELFF. CDR3 DNA sequence: TGTGCCAGCATAGAAGGGGGCTACACCGGGGAGCTGTTTTTT.

The chain combines TRBV5-4 with TRBJ2-7; 7 bases line up with TRBD2. V dropped 4 bases and J dropped 0; count of bases not matched to a gene: 4. The CDR3 totals 14 residues. The germline V gene encodes CDR1 SGHNT and CDR2 YYREEE (reference sequence). DNA for the CDR3: TGTGCCAGCAGCAGCAGCGGGGACTCCTACGAGCAGTACTTC. This sequence encodes CASSSSGDSYEQYF.

The table lists this clone with a few counts. This chain joins TRBV11-2 and TRBJ1-1; D may be TRBD1 (5 bases). There are 14 residues in the CDR3. Trimming cost V 3 bases and J 3 bases, with 11 bases left between them. Germline V lookup: CDR1 SGHAT, CDR2 FQNNGV. DNA for the CDR3: TGTGCCAGCAGCTTGCGGGAGGGGTACACTGAAGCTTTCTTT. This gives the protein CASSLREGYTEAFF.

The table lists this clone with a few counts. The chain carries TRBV6-4 and TRBJ2-2, with a possible D match to TRBD2 (5 bases). CDR1 is MRHNA, CDR2 SNTAGT, per germline. The CDR3 extends over 13 amino acids. V was pared by 2 bases and J by 5 bases, with 6 bases between. CDR3 loop: CASSDRGTGELFF. The CDR3 nucleotides are TGTGCCAGCAGTGACAGAGGGACCGGGGAGCTGTTTTTT.

The chain couples TRBV7-3 to TRBJ2-7; D might be TRBD1 (6 bases). V lost 2 bases and J lost 2, with 16 bases in between. The germline gives CDR1 SGHTA, CDR2 FQGTGA. This CDR3 spans 16 amino acids. The DNA of the CDR3 is TGTGCCAGCAGCTTATACAGGGAGATGGGTCCCTACGAGCAGTACTTC. Its translation is CASSLYREMGPYEQYF.

Here the CDR3 DNA reads TGCGCCAGCAGCCAAGATCTCGGACAGTTTAGCTCCTACGAGCAGTACTTC. Its protein is CASSQDLGQFSSYEQYF. V gene TRBV4-3 combines with J gene TRBJ2-7, with D perhaps matching TRBD1 (6 bases). Germline values: CDR1 LGHNA, CDR2 YSLEER. Trimming left V 0 bases short and J 0 bases short, with 15 bases between. CDR3 length equals 17 residues.